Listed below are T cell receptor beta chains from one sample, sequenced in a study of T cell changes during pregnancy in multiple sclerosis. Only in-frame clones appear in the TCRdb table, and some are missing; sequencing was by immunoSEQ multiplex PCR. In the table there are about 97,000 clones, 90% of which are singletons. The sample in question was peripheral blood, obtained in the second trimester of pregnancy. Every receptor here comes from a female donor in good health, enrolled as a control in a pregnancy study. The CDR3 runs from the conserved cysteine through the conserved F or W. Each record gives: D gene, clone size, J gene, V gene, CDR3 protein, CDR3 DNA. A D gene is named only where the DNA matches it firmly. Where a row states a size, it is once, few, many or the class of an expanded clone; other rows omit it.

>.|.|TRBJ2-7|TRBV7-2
CASSLGAGAPGEQYF
TGTGCCAGCAGCTTAGGTGCAGGGGCCCCCGGCGAGCAGTACTTC
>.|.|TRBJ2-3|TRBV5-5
CASSLMGLTDTQYF
TGTGCCAGCAGCTTGATGGGGCTCACAGATACGCAGTATTTT
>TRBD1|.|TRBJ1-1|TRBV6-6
CASSTGQGRSGAFF
TGTGCCAGCAGTACCGGACAGGGAAGAAGCGGAGCTTTCTTT
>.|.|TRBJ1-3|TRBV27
CASSLSWAAGNTIYF
TGTGCCAGCAGTTTATCGTGGGCTGCTGGAAACACCATATATTTT
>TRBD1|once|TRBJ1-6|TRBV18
CASSPRGSSPGQGHSPLHF
TGTGCCAGCTCACCACGGGGCTCTAGTCCGGGACAGGGACATTCACCCCTCCACTTT
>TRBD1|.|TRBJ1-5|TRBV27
CASGTGALNQPQHF
TGTGCCAGCGGGACAGGGGCCCTGAATCAGCCCCAGCATTTT
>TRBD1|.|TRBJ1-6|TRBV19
CASGGGTGRTASPLHF
TGTGCCAGTGGGGGGGGGACAGGACGGACGGCTTCACCCCTCCACTTT
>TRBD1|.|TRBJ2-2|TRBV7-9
CASSLAPRTGTAGELFF
TGTGCCAGCAGCTTGGCCCCTCGGACAGGGACCGCCGGGGAGCTGTTTTTT
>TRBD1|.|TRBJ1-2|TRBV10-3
CAISEPGQGGDYGYTF
TGTGCCATCAGTGAACCGGGACAGGGAGGAGACTATGGCTACACCTTC
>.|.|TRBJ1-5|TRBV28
CASSLSPQPQHF
TGTGCCAGCAGTTTAAGCCCACAGCCCCAGCATTTT
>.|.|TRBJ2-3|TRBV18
CASSLSTDTQYF
TGTGCCAGCTCATTAAGCACAGATACGCAGTATTTT
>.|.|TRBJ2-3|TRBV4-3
CASSQVRAGASTDTQYF
TGCGCCAGCAGCCAAGTCAGGGCAGGGGCTAGCACAGATACGCAGTATTTT
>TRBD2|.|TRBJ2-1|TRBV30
CAWSKGLAGGYNEQFF
TGTGCCTGGAGTAAGGGACTAGCGGGAGGTTACAATGAGCAGTTCTTC
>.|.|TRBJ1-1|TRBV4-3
CASSQVAENTEAFF
TGCGCCAGCAGCCAAGTGGCGGAGAACACTGAAGCTTTCTTT
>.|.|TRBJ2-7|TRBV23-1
CASRHFRDNYEQYF
TGCGCCAGCAGACATTTCCGGGACAACTACGAGCAGTACTTC
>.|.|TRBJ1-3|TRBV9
CASSVDPRTVGPSGNTIYF
TGTGCCAGCAGCGTAGACCCACGGACAGTAGGGCCCTCTGGAAACACCATATATTTT
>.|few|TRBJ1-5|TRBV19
CASSIRRSNQPQHF
TGTGCCAGTAGTATAAGGCGGAGCAATCAGCCCCAGCATTTT
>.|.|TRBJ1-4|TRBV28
CASKTASLGKLFF
TGTGCCAGCAAGACGGCCTCCCTAGGCAAACTGTTTTTT
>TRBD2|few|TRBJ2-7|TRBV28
CATSGGGWVSYEQYF
TGTGCCACTTCTGGCGGGGGATGGGTATCCTACGAGCAGTACTTC
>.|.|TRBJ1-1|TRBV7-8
CASSLPVRGTEAFF
TGTGCCAGCAGCTTACCCGTCCGAGGGACTGAAGCTTTCTTT
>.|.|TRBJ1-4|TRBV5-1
CASKEQATNEKLFF
TGCGCCAGCAAAGAACAGGCAACTAATGAAAAACTGTTTTTT
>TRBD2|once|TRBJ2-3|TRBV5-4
CASSLTSGTDTQYF
TGTGCCAGCAGCTTGACTAGCGGCACAGATACGCAGTATTTT
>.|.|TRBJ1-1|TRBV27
CASSFSGYTEAFF
TGTGCCAGCAGTTTTTCAGGGTACACTGAAGCTTTCTTT
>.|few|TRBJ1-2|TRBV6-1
CASSVSGDLDYGYTF
TGTGCCAGCAGTGTGTCAGGGGATCTTGACTATGGCTACACCTTC
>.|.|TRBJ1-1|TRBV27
CASSLWGSRTEAFF
TGTGCCAGCAGTTTATGGGGCAGCCGAACTGAAGCTTTCTTT
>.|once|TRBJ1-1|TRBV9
CASSVGPTVTEAFF
TGTGCCAGCAGCGTAGGTCCCACGGTCACTGAAGCTTTCTTT
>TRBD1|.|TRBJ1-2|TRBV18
CASSPPGQGANGYTF
TGTGCCAGCTCACCACCGGGGCAGGGGGCAAATGGCTACACCTTC
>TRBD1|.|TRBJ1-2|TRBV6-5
CASRSGGPYGYTF
TGTGCCAGCAGATCAGGGGGCCCCTATGGCTACACCTTC
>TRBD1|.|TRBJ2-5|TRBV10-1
CATDRVETQYF
TGCGCCACCGACAGGGTGGAAACCCAGTACTTC
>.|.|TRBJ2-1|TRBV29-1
CSVSIPGVYNEQFF
TGCAGCGTTTCCATACCAGGGGTATACAATGAGCAGTTCTTC
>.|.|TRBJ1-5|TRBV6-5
CASSPPGSNQPQHF
TGTGCCAGCAGCCCACCAGGGTCCAATCAGCCCCAGCATTTT
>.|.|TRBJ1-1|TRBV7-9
CASSLARQRNTEAFF
TGTGCCAGCAGCTTAGCGCGACAGCGAAACACTGAAGCTTTCTTT
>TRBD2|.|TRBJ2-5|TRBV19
CASSSSGGVFETQYF
TGTGCCAGTAGTAGTAGCGGGGGGGTCTTTGAGACCCAGTACTTC
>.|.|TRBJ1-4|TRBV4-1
CASSPRFQSTNEKLFF
TGCGCCAGCAGCCCTCGTTTTCAGTCAACTAATGAAAAACTGTTTTTT
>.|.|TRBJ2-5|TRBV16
CASSQSLSAAQETQYF
TGTGCCAGCAGCCAATCGTTGTCGGCGGCCCAAGAGACCCAGTACTTC
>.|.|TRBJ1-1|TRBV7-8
CASSYWGQELTEAFF
TGTGCCAGCAGCTACTGGGGGCAGGAGTTGACTGAAGCTTTCTTT
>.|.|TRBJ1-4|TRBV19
CASSRVFEEKLFF
TGTGCCAGTTCCCGGGTGTTCGAAGAAAAACTGTTTTTT
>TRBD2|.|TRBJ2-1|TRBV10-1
CASSRAGGPLSYNEQFF
TGCGCCAGCAGTAGGGCGGGAGGGCCTCTCTCCTACAATGAGCAGTTCTTC
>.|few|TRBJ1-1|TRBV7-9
CASSNTRNTEAFF
TGTGCCAGCAGCAACACAAGGAACACTGAAGCTTTCTTT
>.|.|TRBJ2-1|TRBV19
CATKAGAAYNEQFF
TGTGCCACCAAGGCAGGGGCCGCCTACAATGAGCAGTTCTTC
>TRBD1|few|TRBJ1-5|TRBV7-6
CASSPRQGLYQHF
TGTGCCAGCAGCCCGAGACAGGGCCTCTACCAGCATTTT
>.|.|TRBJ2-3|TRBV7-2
CASSLTGDTQYF
TGTGCCAGCAGCCTGACAGGAGATACGCAGTATTTT
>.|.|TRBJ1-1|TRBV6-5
CASSYGGGTEAFF
TGTGCCAGCAGTTATGGTGGCGGCACTGAAGCTTTCTTT
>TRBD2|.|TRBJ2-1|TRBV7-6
CASSLSTSGYNEQFF
TGTGCCAGCAGCTTATCCACTAGCGGATACAATGAGCAGTTCTTC
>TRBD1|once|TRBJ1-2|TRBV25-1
CASSEPTGWNGYTF
TGTGCCAGCAGTGAACCGACAGGGTGGAATGGCTACACCTTC